This T cell receptor (beta chain) was documented in a study of OX40 agonist ivuxolimab in advanced cancers. Study conclusions and caveats: Compared with CD4+, CD8+ T cells on average had more expanded clones.

Assay: immunoSEQ multiplex PCR; the TCRdb copy retains only in-frame clones and omits some. In the table there are roughly 70,000 clones, roughly nine tenths of which are singletons. Autoimmune disease history or systemic immunosuppression excluded patients. This clone was recorded once. Its antigen is currently unknown. With 4 bases removed from V and 0 bases from J, the gap between germline ends came to 10 bases. This CDR3 contains 14 residues. The germline V gene has CDR1 GTSNPN and CDR2 SVGIG (reference sequence). This sequence joins TRBV30 and TRBJ1-3; D gene uncertain. This material consisted of CD4+ or CD8+ T cells sorted from blood, taken in a trial of the OX40 agonist ivuxolimab. The TCR comes from an adult with an advanced solid tumor such as melanoma, head and neck, liver or kidney cancer. The CDR3: CAWTVGISGNTIYF. The CDR3 DNA follows: TGTGCCTGGACAGTGGGAATCTCTGGAAACACCATATATTTT.